Listed below are T cell receptor beta chains from one sample, sequenced in a study of coeliac disease. The table came from immunoSEQ multiplex PCR; TCRdb's copy has only in-frame clones and leaves some out. Of about 5,000 clones in the sample, 72% were seen once. The sample was lymphocytes from the gut lamina propria. These receptors all come from a man between 18 and 29 years old with celiac disease on a gluten-free diet. Each CDR3 is given with its conserved first and last residue. The D gene is left open where the match is weak. Expanded clones are given a class, and other clones once, few, many or no size at all.

TRBV7-9	TRBJ1-1	TRBD1	NA	CASSLSQGARKAFF	TGTGCCAGCAGCCTCTCACAGGGGGCGCGTAAAGCTTTCTTT
TRBV4-1	TRBJ1-2	NA	few	CASSLTEANYGYTF	TGCGCCAGCAGCCTGACTGAAGCTAACTATGGCTACACCTTC
TRBV7-9	TRBJ1-4	NA	NA	CASNSGGLFEKLFF	TGTGCCAGCAACTCGGGGGGTCTTTTTGAAAAACTGTTTTTT
TRBV20-1	TRBJ2-7	TRBD2	NA	CSANREGEQYF	TGCAGTGCAAACCGGGAGGGCGAGCAGTACTTC
TRBV19	TRBJ2-2	NA	NA	CASSTGTGELFF	TGTGCCAGTAGTACAGGGACCGGGGAGCTGTTTTTT
TRBV10-3	TRBJ2-3	TRBD2	few	CAISESTGTSGSGNTQYF	TGTGCCATCAGTGAGTCGACGGGGACTAGCGGTTCGGGAAATACGCAGTATTTT
TRBV4-2	TRBJ2-7	TRBD1	NA	CASSRGQGKFDEQYF	TGTGCCAGCAGCCGAGGACAGGGGAAATTTGACGAGCAGTACTTC
TRBV2	TRBJ2-5	NA	NA	CASGRQLQETQYF	TGTGCCAGCGGCCGACAGCTCCAAGAGACCCAGTACTTC
TRBV19	TRBJ1-5	TRBD1	few	CASSIDDRDNQPQHF	TGTGCCAGTAGTATAGACGACAGGGATAATCAGCCCCAGCATTTT
TRBV9	TRBJ2-3	NA	NA	CASSVAVVDTQYF	TGTGCCAGCAGCGTAGCTGTAGTAGATACGCAGTATTTT
TRBV4-1	TRBJ2-2	NA	NA	CASSQREAGGTGELFF	TGCGCCAGCAGCCAACGAGAAGCGGGTGGCACCGGGGAGCTGTTTTTT
TRBV2	TRBJ2-2	TRBD1	NA	CASIGWTGSPGELFF	TGTGCCAGCATTGGTTGGACAGGGAGTCCCGGGGAGCTGTTTTTT
TRBV9	TRBJ1-6	NA	NA	CASSPKPTGKFNSPLHF	TGTGCCAGCAGCCCAAAGCCGACAGGCAAATTTAATTCACCCCTCCACTTT
TRBV5-6	TRBJ1-2	NA	few	CASSLEQGLGYTF	TGTGCCAGCAGCTTGGAACAGGGCTTGGGCTACACCTTC
TRBV4-3	TRBJ1-2	NA	large	CASSQGAGPTGYTF	TGCGCCAGCAGCCAAGGGGCAGGGCCAACGGGCTACACCTTC
TRBV6-1	TRBJ2-5	NA	NA	CASRLQNLETQYF	TGTGCCAGCAGATTACAGAACCTCGAGACCCAGTACTTC
TRBV7-9	TRBJ2-3	TRBD1	NA	CASSLDRGRTDTQYF	TGTGCCAGCAGCTTAGACAGGGGGCGGACAGATACGCAGTATTTT
TRBV4-2	TRBJ2-2	TRBD2	NA	CASSQPGLAGTGELFF	TGTGCCAGCAGCCAACCCGGACTAGCGGGAACCGGGGAGCTGTTTTTT
TRBV7-2	TRBJ2-7	TRBD2	NA	CASSVGGDSYEQYF	TGTGCCAGCAGCGTCGGGGGGGACTCCTACGAGCAGTACTTC
TRBV19	TRBJ2-3	TRBD2	NA	CASFRLAHTDTQYF	TGTGCCAGTTTTCGACTAGCTCACACAGATACGCAGTATTTT
TRBV6-1	TRBJ1-2	NA	NA	CASSDNRVGGYTF	TGTGCCAGCAGTGACAACAGGGTGGGTGGCTACACCTTC
TRBV5-4	TRBJ2-3	TRBD1	NA	CASSPRTGPADTQYF	TGTGCCAGCAGCCCAAGGACAGGTCCGGCAGATACGCAGTATTTT